This TCR beta chain was recorded in a study of shared clonotypes between healthy human individuals (dated by TCRdb to the early 2020s). Background on the whole study: A few men and a couple of women, aged 18 to 49 years, made up the cohort. Libraries were prepared and TCR repertoires were sequenced by different laboratories using diverse techniques, in order to increase sequencing depth and limit assay-specific biases. Per donor, three plates each were used for CD4 naive and CD4 memory, two for CD8 naive, and one for CD8 memory. Between about 0.8 and 8.9 billion PBMCs per donor were obtained by leukapheresis. To estimate repertoire size and how much clonotype sharing occurs between individuals, the study deeply sequenced the blood TCR repertoires of a handful of healthy adults.

CD8 naive samples were CD45RO-negative cells positively selected for CCR7, giving a CD45RA+CCR7+ population that excluded TemRA cells. Donors were healthy HIV-negative adults with no recently reported acute infections or vaccinations. Only Caucasian adults living in Nashville, Tennessee, USA were represented among the donors. Blood was collected by leukapheresis, and PBMCs were isolated by Ficoll-Histopaque density gradient centrifugation and then cryopreserved in liquid nitrogen vapor phase. Purity and quantity of every magnetically sorted T cell population were checked by analytical flow cytometry. Genomic DNA was isolated from each sorted fraction and quantified by UV absorbance on a Nanodrop 2000c. About this clone: Its antigen remains undetermined. No qualities accompany the bases; no much larger clone lies one base away.

Using the deep immunoSEQ assay, TCR CDR3 regions were amplified from genomic DNA by multiplex PCR. Extracted genomic DNA from each cell subset was distributed evenly across all wells of several immunoSEQ 96-well plates, and each plate was treated as a replicate. For sorted subsets, roughly 200 ng of genomic DNA, equivalent to 25,000 to 35,000 T cell genomes, went into each replicate PCR. Purified libraries were quantified with a Qubit 3.0 fluorometer, sized on a Bioanalyzer 2100, and re-quantified with the KAPA Library Quantification kit. Each immunoSEQ 96-well plate was sequenced on its own single-read 150-cycle Illumina NextSeq 550 flow cell. The paper's data handling went like this. The immunoSEQ output contained only junctional sequences without quality scores, so filtering could not match that applied to full-length reads. To assign V/J genes and CDR3, sequences were annotated using PyIR, a Python wrapper for IgBLAST v1.9, with IMGT germline references. Reads were removed for weak V/J assignments (E-value above 1e-6), missing CDR3, stop codons, out-of-frame junctions, or ambiguous translated residues. V3J clonotypes were defined by identical inferred V gene, J gene, and CDR3 amino acid sequence. Percentage overlap between repertoires was computed as shared unique clonotypes divided by the size of the smaller repertoire. Repertoire richness was assessed with RTK rarefaction, the Chao1 estimator, and Recon v2.1 estimates of unobserved clonotypes. Generation probabilities for all TCRbeta clonotypes obtained by the gDNA method from a handful of donors were computed using OLGA. TCRdb took over this immuneACCESS table, retaining in-frame rearrangements with V and J assigned. Such tables are incomplete; in checked studies, under half of the missing clones stem from an unresolved V gene, and the remainder is unexplained. V and J calls and clone size are those listed in that table; D and trimming were worked out from the DNA. Across this sample there are more than 550,000 clones, with 92% seen only once. The ten largest make up 24% of the sample.

Reading from cysteine to phenylalanine, the CDR3 counts 14 amino acids. Only CDR3 DNA remains: 42 bases, in frame from the first base. V sheds 2 bases and J sheds 3 bases, leaving 11 bases between their ends. For CDR1 and CDR2, the germline V gene lists SGHAT and FQNNGV. Study-wide findings and limitations: Larger estimated clonotype richness was generally found for naive subsets than for memory subsets. Across several donors, about 5% of naive CD4, 3% to 3.5% of naive CD8, 2% to 2.5% of memory CD4, and about 0.4% of memory CD8 clonotypes were shared. Sampling was restricted to blood, and TCR repertoires in tissues likely differ from the TCR repertoires found in blood. Compared with non-shared clonotypes, the clonotypes found in all four sorted-subset donors had higher generation probabilities. Pairwise subsampling indicated that sequencing depth was expected to affect the degree of clonotype sharing among donors. The genetic and exposure-history diversity represented was limited by the small number of donors. Incomplete sequencing was indicated by rarefaction of sorted-subset datasets, despite the large sequencing depth.

Rearrangement joined TRBV11-2 to TRBJ2-7; the D gene cannot be resolved reliably. Sequenced input: naive CD8+ T cells sorted from blood. The cell subset or site label here, explained by the study, means: CD45RA+CCR7+. The sequence came from a young man in good health. The DNA sequence is given as TGTGCCAGCAGCTTACCTGGACCCCACTACGAGCAGTACTTC. It is translated as CASSLPGPHYEQYF.